These 19 T cell receptor beta chains came from one sample sequenced in a study of graft-versus-host responses after intestinal transplantation. Profiling relied on immunoSEQ multiplex PCR, and the TCRdb table lists in-frame clones only, not all of them. The table shows over 75,000 clones, with approximately 90% occurring only once. No cognate antigen is known for these TCRs. Sequenced material: unstimulated CD4+ T cells sorted from spleen or lymph node cells, taken before transplant. Every receptor here comes from a human donor who was the organ donor for an intestinal transplant.

The chain uses TRBV12-5 and TRBJ1-4; weak D call: TRBD1 (6 bases). The CDR3 is made up of 15 amino acids. Trimming took 5 bases from V and 7 from J, leaving 17 bases between them. Looked up from germline, CDR1 is LGHNT and CDR2 is FRNRAP. This chain's CDR3 is CASGPGGRGVEKLFF. The CDR3 nucleotides read TGTGCTAGTGGTCCCGGCGGCAGGGGCGTTGAAAAACTGTTTTTT.

The chain has TRBV5-4 and TRBJ2-1; D possibly corresponds to TRBD2 (7 bases). Germline V gives CDR1 SGHNT, CDR2 YYREEE (reference sequence). This CDR3 has 15 amino acids. Trimming cost V 3 bases and J 3 bases, with 13 bases left between them. This CDR3 reads CASSSGGGGYNEQFF. The CDR3 DNA is TGTGCCAGCAGCTCCGGGGGAGGGGGCTACAATGAGCAGTTCTTC.

This sequence joins TRBV6-6 and TRBJ1-1; D is possibly TRBD1 (5 bases). V was shortened by 1 base and J by 4 bases, with 7 bases between the two germline ends. Germline-derived CDR1 and CDR2 are MNHNY and SVGAGI (reference sequence). This CDR3 has 13 amino acids. The CDR3 coding sequence is TGTGCCAGCAGTTACTGGAGGGGCACTGAAGCTTTCTTT. Translating it yields CASSYWRGTEAFF.

This clone occurred a few times. This chain links TRBV5-6 with TRBJ2-3; 7 bases align to TRBD1. The CDR3 is 14 amino acids. V was clipped by 2 bases and J by 4 bases; unmatched bases: 4. Per germline, CDR1 SGHDT and CDR2 YYEEEE. The DNA of the CDR3 is TGTGCCAGCAGCTTTGACAGGGTTTCAGATACGCAGTATTTT. It yields the protein CASSFDRVSDTQYF.

This clone was recorded once. The chain recombines TRBV4-1 with TRBJ1-1; possibly TRBD1 for D (5 bases). Trimming removed 2 bases from V and 10 bases from J, with 11 bases in between. CDR3 length: 12 residues. CDR1 is MGHRA, CDR2 YSYEKL, per germline. The CDR3 bases are TGCGCCAGCAGCCAACAGGGTTTGGGAGCTTTCTTT. Translated, it gives CASSQQGLGAFF.

The chain couples TRBV12-5 to TRBJ2-7; D is possibly TRBD2 (6 bases). CDR1 is LGHNT and CDR2 is FRNRAP in the germline V gene. The ends were cut back, 3 bases at V and 2 bases at J, with 23 bases in the middle. This CDR3 spans 18 amino acids. The CDR3 region has the DNA TGTGCTAGTGGTTTCGGGCCGGGGCGGGAACAGACCACCTACGAGCAGTACTTC. It is translated as CASGFGPGREQTTYEQYF. Supplemented by reference TRBV12-5 and TRBJ2-7, the full variable domain reads DARVTQTPRHKVTEMGQEVTMRCQPILGHNTVFWYRQTMMQGLELLAYFRNRAPLDDSGMPKDRFSAEMPDATLATLKIQPSEPRDSAVYFCASGFGPGREQTTYEQYFGPGTRLTVT.

V usage is TRBV30 and J usage is TRBJ1-6; the D is unclear. The length of the CDR3 is 11 residues. Germline CDR1 GTSNPN, CDR2 SVGIG (reference sequence). The V end lost 2 bases, the J end lost 14 bases, and 10 bases lay between the germline ends. This chain's CDR3 is CAWSNGKALHF. CDR3 bases: TGTGCCTGGAGTAACGGGAAGGCCCTCCACTTT.

Remarks on this clone: The junction departs from the called germline gene at one end, perhaps through a read error. This rearrangement joins TRBV5-1 to TRBJ2-5; 15 bases align to TRBD2. The CDR3 extends over 17 amino acids. Germline assignment: CDR1 SGHRS and CDR2 YFSETQ. For the CDR3, the DNA is TGCGCCAGCAGCCGGGGACTAGCGGGGGGCAATATAGAGGCCCAGTACTTC. Translating it yields CASSRGLAGGNIEAQYF.

The chain has TRBV7-9 and TRBJ1-1; tentative D call: TRBD1 (5 bases). Trimming took off 0 bases at V and 5 bases at J, with 10 bases between the two ends. CDR1 and CDR2 from the germline V gene are SEHNR and FQNEAQ (reference sequence). The CDR3 length is 14 residues. DNA for the CDR3: TGTGCCAGCAGCTTAGCCCCGGGGGAGACTGAAGCTTTCTTT. Translated: CASSLAPGETEAFF.

The V and J genes are TRBV7-8 and TRBJ2-3; a possible D gene is TRBD2 (7 bases). V was cut by 7 bases and J by 4 bases, with 15 bases left in between. The CDR3 is 14 residues long. CDR1 and CDR2 (germline): SGHVS, FQNEAQ. Here the CDR3 DNA reads TGTGCCAGCAACCCCGGGGAGGGGGCAGATACGCAGTATTTT. It codes for CASNPGEGADTQYF.

This chain joins TRBV4-1 and TRBJ2-5, with a possible D match to TRBD1 (5 bases). Trimming cost V 0 bases and J 5 bases, with 10 bases left between them. The CDR3 is made up of 14 amino acids. Germline V gene lookup returns CDR1 MGHRA and CDR2 YSYEKL. CDR3 nucleotide sequence: TGCGCCAGCAGCCAAGATGTAAAGGGGGAGACCCAGTACTTC. This gives the protein CASSQDVKGETQYF.

This chain uses TRBV7-9 with TRBJ2-1, with D perhaps matching TRBD2 (6 bases). Trimming left V 2 bases short and J 0 bases short, with 17 bases between. This CDR3 comprises 18 residues. CDR1 is SEHNR, CDR2 FQNEAQ, per germline (reference sequence). The CDR3: CASSLSYHSGSSYNEQFF. For the CDR3, the DNA is TGTGCCAGCAGCTTATCCTACCATTCCGGGAGCTCCTACAATGAGCAGTTCTTC.

The chain links TRBV18 to TRBJ1-2; D possibly corresponds to TRBD1 (6 bases). The CDR3 spans 14 residues. The germline gives CDR1 KGHSH, CDR2 LQKENI. Trimming left V 8 bases short and J 0 bases short, with 13 bases between. The CDR3, as DNA: TGTGCCAGCACAGTGGACAGAGCTAACTATGGCTACACCTTC. Encoded protein: CASTVDRANYGYTF.

The chain links TRBV6-1 to TRBJ2-2; 10 bases are shared with TRBD2. The CDR3 length is 15 residues. The germline CDR1 and CDR2 sequences are MNHNS and SASEGT. V shed 8 bases and J 6 bases; nucleotides not matched to a gene: 9. The CDR3 loop is CASFKAGGFAGELFF. Here the CDR3 DNA reads TGTGCCAGCTTTAAAGCGGGAGGGTTCGCCGGGGAGCTGTTTTTT.

V gene TRBV2 combines with J gene TRBJ2-3, with no clear D. This CDR3 comprises 12 residues. Germline V gene sequence: CDR1 SNHLY, CDR2 FYNNEI. With 3 bases removed from V and 3 bases from J, the gap between germline ends came to 4 bases. CDR3 region: CASSERTDTQYF. In nucleotides, the CDR3 is TGTGCCAGCAGTGAGCGGACAGATACGCAGTATTTT.

The genes are TRBV5-1 and TRBJ2-7; 9 bases align to TRBD1. Germline trimming cut 5 bases from V and 5 bases from J; bases unmatched to any gene: 5. The CDR3 consists of 13 residues. Germline values: CDR1 SGHRS, CDR2 YFSETQ. CDR3: CASSRDREHEQYF. CDR3 DNA sequence: TGCGCCAGCAGTCGGGACAGGGAACACGAGCAGTACTTC.

The rearrangement links TRBV7-9 to TRBJ1-2; maybe TRBD1 (5 bases). Trimming pared 4 bases from V and 4 bases from J, leaving 13 bases between. In germline, CDR1 is SEHNR, CDR2 FQNEAQ (reference sequence). The CDR3 is 14 amino acids. As DNA, the CDR3 is TGTGCCAGCAGCTCTTCAGGGTTCGGCTATGGCTACACCTTC. Translating gives CASSSSGFGYGYTF.

The V gene is TRBV15, the J gene TRBJ2-1; the match to TRBD2 covers 8 bases. Germline trimming cut 4 bases from V and 8 bases from J; bases unmatched to any gene: 4. Germline CDR1 reads LNHNV; CDR2 reads YYDKDF (reference sequence). This CDR3 contains 13 residues. CDR3 amino acids: CATSKSGGYEQFF. CDR3 bases: TGTGCCACCAGCAAGAGCGGGGGCTATGAGCAGTTCTTC.

The chain links TRBV15 to TRBJ2-3, with 9 bases fitting TRBD1. Losses at the gene ends were 0 bases for V and 7 bases for J; bases not matched to a gene: 14. This CDR3 has 18 amino acids. Germline assignment: CDR1 LNHNV and CDR2 YYDKDF (reference sequence). DNA for the CDR3: TGTGCCACCAGCAGAGATCCCGGGACAGGGACCATCGTGAATACGCAGTATTTT. Protein product: CATSRDPGTGTIVNTQYF.